This paragraph covers one T cell receptor (beta chain) sequence. The source of the sample is a study of control samples from healthy donors and cancer patients. Data came from immunoSEQ multiplex PCR; TCRdb stores just in-frame clones and leaves some out. The repertoire holds 85,000 to 100,000 clones, with roughly four fifths as singletons. The CDR3 is 14 amino acids. The germline gives CDR1 MNHNS, CDR2 SASEGT. Trimming took 3 bases from V and 1 from J, leaving 9 bases between them. This sequence joins TRBV6-1 and TRBJ1-1; D is undetermined. The sample comprised blood. The sequence came from a man aged 60 to 69 in good health. The CDR3 spells CASSDSDRNTEAFF. The CDR3 bases are TGTGCCAGCAGTGATTCTGATAGGAACACTGAAGCTTTCTTT.